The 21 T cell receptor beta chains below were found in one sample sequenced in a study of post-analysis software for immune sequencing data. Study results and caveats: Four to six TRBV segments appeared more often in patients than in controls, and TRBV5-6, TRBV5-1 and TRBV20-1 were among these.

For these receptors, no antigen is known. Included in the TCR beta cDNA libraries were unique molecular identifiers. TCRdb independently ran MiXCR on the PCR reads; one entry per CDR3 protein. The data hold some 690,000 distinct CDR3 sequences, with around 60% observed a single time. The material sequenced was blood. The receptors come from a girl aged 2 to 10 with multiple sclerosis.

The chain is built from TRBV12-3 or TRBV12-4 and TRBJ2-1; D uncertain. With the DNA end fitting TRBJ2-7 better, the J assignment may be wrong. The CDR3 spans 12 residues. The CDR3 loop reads CASSHWPDEQYF. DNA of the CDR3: TGTGCCAGCAGCCACTGGCCCGACGAGCAGTACTTC.

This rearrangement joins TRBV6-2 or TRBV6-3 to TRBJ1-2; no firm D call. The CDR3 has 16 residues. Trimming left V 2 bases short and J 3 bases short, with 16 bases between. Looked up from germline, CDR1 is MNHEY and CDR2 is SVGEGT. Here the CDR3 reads CASSYLLTGDYYGYTF. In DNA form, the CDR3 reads TGTGCCAGCAGTTACCTCCTCACGGGAGATTACTATGGCTACACCTTC.

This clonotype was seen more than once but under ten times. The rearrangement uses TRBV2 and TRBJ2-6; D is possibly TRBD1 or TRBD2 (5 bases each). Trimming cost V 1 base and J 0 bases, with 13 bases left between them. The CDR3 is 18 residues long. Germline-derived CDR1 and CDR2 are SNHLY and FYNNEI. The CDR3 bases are TGTGCCAGCAGTGAAGTGATCGGGGCCAACTCTGGGGCCAACGTCCTGACTTTC. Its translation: CASSEVIGANSGANVLTF.

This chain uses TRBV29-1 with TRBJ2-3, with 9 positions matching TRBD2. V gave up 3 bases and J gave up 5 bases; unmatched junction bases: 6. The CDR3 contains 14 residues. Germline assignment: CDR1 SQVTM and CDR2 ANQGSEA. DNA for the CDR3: TGCAGCGTTGAGCTAGCGGGACTTGGAGATACGCAGTATTTT. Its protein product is CSVELAGLGDTQYF.

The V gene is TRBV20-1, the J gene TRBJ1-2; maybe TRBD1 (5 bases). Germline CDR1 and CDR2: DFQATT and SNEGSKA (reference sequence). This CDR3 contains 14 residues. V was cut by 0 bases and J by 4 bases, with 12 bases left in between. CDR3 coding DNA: TGCAGTGCTAGAGAGGGGGGTGAAATCTATGGCTACACCTTC. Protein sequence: CSAREGGEIYGYTF.

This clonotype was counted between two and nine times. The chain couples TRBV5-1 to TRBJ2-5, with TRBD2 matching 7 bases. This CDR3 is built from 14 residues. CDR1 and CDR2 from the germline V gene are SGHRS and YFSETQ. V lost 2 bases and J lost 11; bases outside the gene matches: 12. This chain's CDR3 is CASSLERRAGEQYF. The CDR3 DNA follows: TGCGCCAGCAGCTTAGAACGCAGGGCGGGGGAGCAGTACTTC. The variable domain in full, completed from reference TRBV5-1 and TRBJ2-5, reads KAGVTQTPRYLIKTRGQQVTLSCSPISGHRSVSWYQQTPGQGLQFLFEYFSETQRNKGNFPGRFSGRQFSNSRSEMNVSTLELGDSALYLCASSLERRAGEQYFGPGTRLLVL.

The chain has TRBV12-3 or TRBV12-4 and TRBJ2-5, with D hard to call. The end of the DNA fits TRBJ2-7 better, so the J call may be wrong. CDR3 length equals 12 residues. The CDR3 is CASSSARAEQYF. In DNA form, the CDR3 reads TGTGCCAGCAGTTCCGCTAGAGCCGAGCAGTACTTC.

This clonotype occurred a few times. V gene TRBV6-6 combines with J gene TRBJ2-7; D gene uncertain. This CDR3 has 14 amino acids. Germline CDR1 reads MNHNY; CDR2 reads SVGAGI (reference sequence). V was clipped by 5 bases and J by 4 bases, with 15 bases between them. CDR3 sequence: CASSAISGPYEQYF. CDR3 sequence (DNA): TGTGCCAGCAGTGCCATATCTGGGCCGTACGAGCAGTACTTC.

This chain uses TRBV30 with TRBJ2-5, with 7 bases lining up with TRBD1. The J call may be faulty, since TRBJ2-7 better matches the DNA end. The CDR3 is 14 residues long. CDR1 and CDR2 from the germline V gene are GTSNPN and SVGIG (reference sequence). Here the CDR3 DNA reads TGTGCCTCGGCGAAGAAGACAGGGATCTACGAGCAGTACTTC. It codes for CASAKKTGIYEQYF.

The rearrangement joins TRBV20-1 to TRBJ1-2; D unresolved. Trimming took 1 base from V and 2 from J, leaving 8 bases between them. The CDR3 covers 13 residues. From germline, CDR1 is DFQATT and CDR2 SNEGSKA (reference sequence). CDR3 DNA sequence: TGCAGTGCTAGAGCCAGACGGAACTATGGCTACACCTTC. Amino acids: CSARARRNYGYTF.

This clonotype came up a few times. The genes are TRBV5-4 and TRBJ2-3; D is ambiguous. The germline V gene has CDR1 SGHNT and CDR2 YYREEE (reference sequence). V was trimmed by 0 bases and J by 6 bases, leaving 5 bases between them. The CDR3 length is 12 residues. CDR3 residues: CASSLVLDTQYF. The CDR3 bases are TGTGCCAGCAGCTTGGTCCTTGATACGCAGTATTTT.

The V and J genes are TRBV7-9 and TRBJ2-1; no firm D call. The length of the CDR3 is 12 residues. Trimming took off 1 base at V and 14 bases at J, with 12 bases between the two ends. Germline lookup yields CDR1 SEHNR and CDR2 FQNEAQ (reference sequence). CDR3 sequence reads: CASSLESYREFF. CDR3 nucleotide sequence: TGTGCCAGCAGCTTAGAGTCCTATAGGGAGTTCTTC.

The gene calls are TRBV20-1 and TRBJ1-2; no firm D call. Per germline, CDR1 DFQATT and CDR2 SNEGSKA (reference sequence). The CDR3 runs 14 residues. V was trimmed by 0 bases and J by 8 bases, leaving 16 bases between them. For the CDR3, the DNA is TGCAGTGCTAGAGATCTGTGGCGCAGCAGGGGCTACACCTTC. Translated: CSARDLWRSRGYTF.

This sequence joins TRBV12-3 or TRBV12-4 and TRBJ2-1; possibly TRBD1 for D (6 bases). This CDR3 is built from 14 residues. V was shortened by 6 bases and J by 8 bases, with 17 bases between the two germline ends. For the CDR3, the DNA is TGTGCCAGCAGCCGCCTGGGGGCTGGAGATGAGCAGTTCTTC. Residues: CASSRLGAGDEQFF.

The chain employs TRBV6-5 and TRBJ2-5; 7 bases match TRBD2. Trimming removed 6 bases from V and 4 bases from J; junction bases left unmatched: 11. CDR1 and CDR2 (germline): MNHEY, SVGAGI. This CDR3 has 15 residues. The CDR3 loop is CASSTTGGRGETQYF. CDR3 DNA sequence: TGTGCCAGCAGCACTACGGGGGGAAGGGGAGAGACCCAGTACTTC.

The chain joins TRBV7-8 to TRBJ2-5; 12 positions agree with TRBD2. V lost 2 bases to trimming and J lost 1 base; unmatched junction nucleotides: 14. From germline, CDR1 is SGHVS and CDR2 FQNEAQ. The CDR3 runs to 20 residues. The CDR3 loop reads CASSLYFLLAGGSLQETQYF. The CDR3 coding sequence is TGTGCCAGCAGCTTATACTTTCTACTAGCGGGAGGTTCCCTCCAAGAGACCCAGTACTTC.

The CDR3 DNA sequence: TGTGCCAGCAGCAAGGACAGGGGGCGCACAGATACGCAGTATTTT. Translation gives CASSKDRGRTDTQYF. V and J are TRBV7-2 and TRBJ2-3; 11 bases are a match to TRBD1. Germline lookup yields CDR1 SGHTA and CDR2 FQGNSA. V trimming: 5 bases; J trimming: 1 base; junction bases outside the gene matches: 2. CDR3 length equals 15 residues.

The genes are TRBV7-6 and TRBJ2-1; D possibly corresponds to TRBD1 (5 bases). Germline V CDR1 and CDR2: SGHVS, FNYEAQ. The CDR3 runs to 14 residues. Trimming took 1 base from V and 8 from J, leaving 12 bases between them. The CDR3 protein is CASSLGSGIHEQFF. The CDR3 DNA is TGTGCCAGCAGCTTAGGTTCAGGGATCCATGAGCAGTTCTTC.

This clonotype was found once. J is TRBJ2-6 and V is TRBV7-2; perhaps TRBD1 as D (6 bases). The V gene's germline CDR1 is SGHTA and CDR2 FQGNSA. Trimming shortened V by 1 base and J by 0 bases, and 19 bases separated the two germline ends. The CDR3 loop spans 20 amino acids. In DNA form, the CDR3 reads TGTGCCAGCAGCTTAGTATTTCGGCAGGGGTCTATCTCTGGGGCCAACGTCCTGACTTTC. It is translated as CASSLVFRQGSISGANVLTF.

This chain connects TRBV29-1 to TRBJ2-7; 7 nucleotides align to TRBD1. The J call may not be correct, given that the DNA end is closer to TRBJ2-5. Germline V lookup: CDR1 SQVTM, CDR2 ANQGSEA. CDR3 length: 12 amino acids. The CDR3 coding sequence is TGCAGCGTGGGACAGAAGAAGGAGACCCAGTACTTC. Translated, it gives CSVGQKKETQYF.

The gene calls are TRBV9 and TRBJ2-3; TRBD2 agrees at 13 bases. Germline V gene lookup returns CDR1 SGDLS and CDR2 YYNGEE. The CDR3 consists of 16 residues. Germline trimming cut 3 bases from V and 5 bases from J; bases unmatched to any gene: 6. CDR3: CASSGTSGRAKDTQYF. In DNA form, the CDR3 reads TGTGCCAGCAGCGGCACTAGCGGGAGGGCAAAAGATACGCAGTATTTT. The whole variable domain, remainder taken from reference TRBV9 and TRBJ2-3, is DSGVTQTPKHLITATGQRVTLRCSPRSGDLSVYWYQQSLDQGLQFLIQYYNGEERAKGNILERFSAQQFPDLHSELNLSSLELGDSALYFCASSGTSGRAKDTQYFGPGTRLTVL.